One and the same sample provided the 19 T cell receptor beta chains below, sequenced in a study of CD8+CD57+ T cells in acquired aplastic anemia. The use of genomic DNA as template underpinned the TCR beta VDJ and CDR3 profiling. TCRdb reprocessed the reads via MiXCR and lists one record per CDR3 protein. The data hold about 42,000 distinct CDR3 sequences, with roughly two thirds observed a single time. The sequenced material came from sorted CD4+, CD8+, or CD8+CD57+ T cells (not recorded which) from PBMCs. The receptor source for this set is a human donor in good health, serving as a control.

The rearrangement uses TRBV15 and TRBJ2-7; 9 nucleotides match TRBD1. The CDR3 sequence is 17 residues long. Germline values: CDR1 LNHNV, CDR2 YYDKDF (reference sequence). V shed 0 bases, J shed 0 bases, and the junction held 6 bases outside the gene matches. The CDR3: CATSRDQGQGISYEQYF. CDR3 bases: TGTGCCACCAGCAGAGACCAGGGACAGGGAATCTCCTACGAGCAGTACTTC.

A few counts support this clonotype. The chain combines TRBV12-3 or TRBV12-4 with TRBJ2-1; the match to TRBD2 covers 10 bases. This CDR3 region has 12 residues. The junction had 1 base not matched to a gene; V was cut back by 2 bases and J by 12 bases. Here the CDR3 reads CASSLLAGVQFF. The CDR3, as DNA: TGTGCCAGCAGTTTACTAGCGGGGGTGCAGTTCTTC.

This clonotype was counted a single time. The chain employs TRBV19 and TRBJ1-1, with a possible D match to TRBD1 (6 bases). This CDR3 contains 14 residues. Per the germline V gene, CDR1 is LNHDA and CDR2 is SQIVND (reference sequence). Trimming removed 7 bases from V and 3 bases from J, with 15 bases in between. The CDR3 reads CASKQHRVDTEAFF. The CDR3 bases are TGTGCCAGTAAACAACACAGGGTAGACACTGAAGCTTTCTTT.

This sequence joins TRBV10-3 and TRBJ1-6, with 9 bases lining up with TRBD1. With 6 bases clipped from V and 13 bases from J, the junction kept 4 bases outside the gene matches. The CDR3 has 12 residues. The germline V gene encodes CDR1 ENHRY and CDR2 SYGVKD. The DNA of the CDR3 is TGTGCCATCAGCCGGGACAGGGAGCCCCTCCACTTT. Amino acid sequence: CAISRDREPLHF.

The chain is built from TRBV2 and TRBJ2-7, with D possibly TRBD1 on 6 matching bases. The CDR3 totals 11 residues. Trimming shortened V by 7 bases and J by 6 bases, and 10 bases separated the two germline ends. CDR1 SNHLY and CDR2 FYNNEI come from the germline V gene. CDR3 sequence (DNA): TGTGCCAGCAATCAGGGGTCCGAGCAGTACTTC. It translates to CASNQGSEQYF.

V gene TRBV2 combines with J gene TRBJ2-3; D call uncertain. V dropped 0 bases and J dropped 8 bases, with 6 bases sitting between them. Per germline, CDR1 SNHLY and CDR2 FYNNEI. This CDR3 spans 12 amino acids. CDR3 loop: CASSEAFTTQYF. Written as DNA, the CDR3 is TGTGCCAGCAGTGAAGCATTTACTACGCAGTATTTT.

Concerning this clonotype: Compared with germline, one end of the junction differs, possibly owing to a read error. The CDR3 sequence is CASSLAGLGRSEQCF. CDR3 DNA sequence: TGTGCCAGCAGCTTAGCTGGGCTAGGCCGGAGCGAGCAGTGCTTC. The chain combines TRBV7-2 with TRBJ2-7; no definite D call. This CDR3 is 15 amino acids long. Germline CDR1 SGHTA, CDR2 FQGNSA.

The V and J genes are TRBV5-4 and TRBJ2-5, with no clear D. The CDR3 is made up of 16 amino acids. Germline CDR1 and CDR2: SGHNT and YYREEE (reference sequence). Deletions cut 4 bases from V and 1 base from J, with 17 bases between. CDR3 nucleotide sequence: TGTGCCAGCAGCCGGGCCCAAGGCATTCCCCAAGAGACCCAGTACTTC. Protein: CASSRAQGIPQETQYF.

In this sample, this clonotype turned up a few times. The rearrangement links TRBV15 to TRBJ2-7, with unresolved D. CDR1 is LNHNV and CDR2 is YYDKDF in the germline V gene (reference sequence). The CDR3 runs to 13 residues. V lost 3 bases, J lost 4 bases, and 10 bases lay in between. The CDR3 region has the DNA TGTGCCACCAGCAGTACGACACCTTACGAGCAGTACTTC. This gives the protein CATSSTTPYEQYF.

This clonotype has only one observation. This chain uses TRBV11-2 with TRBJ2-2; 7 nucleotides match TRBD1. J lost 0 bases, V lost 3 bases, and 4 bases had no gene match. The CDR3 extends over 16 amino acids. CDR1 and CDR2 from the germline V gene are SGHAT and FQNNGV. CDR3 DNA: TGTGCCAGCAGCTTGGACGGGACAGCGAACACCGGGGAGCTGTTTTTT. Its protein is CASSLDGTANTGELFF.

This clonotype has ten or more counts. This chain links TRBV11-2 with TRBJ2-5; 11 nucleotides match TRBD1. Germline loops: CDR1 SGHAT, CDR2 FQNNGV. The CDR3 is made up of 15 amino acids. With V trimmed by 5 bases and J by 4 bases, 6 bases remained unmatched. CDR3 DNA: TGTGCCAGCAGCCCCTCGGGACAGGGGGGAGAGACCCAGTACTTC. Amino acids: CASSPSGQGGETQYF.

This chain joins TRBV2 and TRBJ2-5; unclear D gene. The CDR3 has 12 residues. CDR1 SNHLY and CDR2 FYNNEI come from the germline V gene. The V gene lost 9 bases and the J gene lost 5 bases, with 13 bases spanning the gap. The CDR3 is CARDGFRETQYF. The CDR3 DNA sequence: TGTGCCAGGGACGGATTCCGTGAGACCCAGTACTTC.

The J gene is TRBJ2-7, the V gene TRBV19, with 11 bases matching TRBD1. V dropped 1 base and J dropped 2; count of bases not matched to a gene: 1. The length of the CDR3 is 15 residues. Germline V gene data show CDR1 as LNHDA and CDR2 as SQIVND (reference sequence). The DNA for the CDR3 is TGTGCCAGTAGTATAGGGGGACAGGGGGCCTACGAGCAGTACTTC. Protein: CASSIGGQGAYEQYF.

This clonotype is a singleton in its sample. The V gene is TRBV19, the J gene TRBJ2-3; 10 positions agree with TRBD2. The V and J ends lost 6 bases and 4 bases, in that order; junction bases with no gene match: 7. The CDR3 is 15 residues long. CDR1 and CDR2 (germline): LNHDA, SQIVND (reference sequence). The CDR3 is CASSERGGHSDTQYF. Here the CDR3 DNA reads TGTGCCAGTAGCGAGCGGGGGGGCCACTCAGATACGCAGTATTTT.

This clonotype occurred once. The chain carries TRBV29-1 and TRBJ2-1; 9 bases map to TRBD2. The V segment lost 0 bases and the J segment 2 bases; nucleotides outside the gene matches: 2. The CDR3 loop spans 15 amino acids. Germline CDR1 is SQVTM and CDR2 is ANQGSEA. The CDR3 DNA sequence: TGCAGCGTTGAAGAGGCTAGCGGGGCCTACAATGAGCAGTTCTTC. Translating it yields CSVEEASGAYNEQFF.

About this clonotype: Without the conserved terminal phenylalanine or tryptophan, this CDR3 likely stems from a read error. The CDR3 sequence: CSASSGQRDYEQYL. The DNA for the CDR3 is TGCAGTGCTAGTTCCGGGCAGCGGGACTACGAGCAGTACCTC. The chain is built from TRBV20-1 and TRBJ2-7; TRBD2 matches at 7 bases. After removal of 3 bases from V and 3 bases from J, the junction contained 8 bases not matched to a gene. CDR3 length: 14 amino acids. CDR1 DFQATT and CDR2 SNEGSKA come from the germline V gene (reference sequence).

The CDR3 DNA reads TGCGCCAGCACCCCCGGCGGGAATGAGCAGTTCTTC. This gives the protein CASTPGGNEQFF. The chain couples TRBV5-1 to TRBJ2-1; possible D gene TRBD2, 5 bases. CDR3 size: 12 residues. Germline V gene sequence: CDR1 SGHRS, CDR2 YFSETQ. V was shortened by 6 bases and J by 7 bases, with 11 bases between the two germline ends.

The chain is built from TRBV29-1 and TRBJ1-1; tentatively, D is TRBD1 (5 bases). The CDR3 covers 11 residues. V was trimmed by 7 bases and J by 8 bases, leaving 14 bases between them. Per the germline V gene, CDR1 is SQVTM and CDR2 is ANQGSEA. The CDR3 DNA reads as TGCAGCGCCGGGGGAGGCAGAGAAGCTTTCTTT. As protein: CSAGGGREAFF.

V and J are TRBV19 and TRBJ1-2; no reliable D call. V lost 5 bases and J lost 5, with 9 bases in between. Looked up from germline, CDR1 is LNHDA and CDR2 is SQIVND (reference sequence). The CDR3 contains 12 residues. CDR3 in amino acids: CASSPTRYGYTF. DNA of the CDR3: TGTGCCAGTAGTCCCACCCGTTATGGCTACACCTTC.